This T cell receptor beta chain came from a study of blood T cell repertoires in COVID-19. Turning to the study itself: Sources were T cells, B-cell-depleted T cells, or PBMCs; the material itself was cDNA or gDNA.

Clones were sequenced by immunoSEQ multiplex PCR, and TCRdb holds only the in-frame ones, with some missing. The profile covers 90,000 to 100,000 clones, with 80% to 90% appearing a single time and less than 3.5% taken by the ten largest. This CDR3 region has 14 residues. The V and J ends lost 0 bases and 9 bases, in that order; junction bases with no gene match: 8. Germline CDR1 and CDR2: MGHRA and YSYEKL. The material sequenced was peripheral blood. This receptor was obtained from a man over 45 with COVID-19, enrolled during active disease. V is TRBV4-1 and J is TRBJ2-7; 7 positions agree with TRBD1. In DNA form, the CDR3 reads TGCGCCAGCAGCCAAGAGGGGACAGCCTCAGCGCAGTACTTC. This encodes CASSQEGTASAQYF.